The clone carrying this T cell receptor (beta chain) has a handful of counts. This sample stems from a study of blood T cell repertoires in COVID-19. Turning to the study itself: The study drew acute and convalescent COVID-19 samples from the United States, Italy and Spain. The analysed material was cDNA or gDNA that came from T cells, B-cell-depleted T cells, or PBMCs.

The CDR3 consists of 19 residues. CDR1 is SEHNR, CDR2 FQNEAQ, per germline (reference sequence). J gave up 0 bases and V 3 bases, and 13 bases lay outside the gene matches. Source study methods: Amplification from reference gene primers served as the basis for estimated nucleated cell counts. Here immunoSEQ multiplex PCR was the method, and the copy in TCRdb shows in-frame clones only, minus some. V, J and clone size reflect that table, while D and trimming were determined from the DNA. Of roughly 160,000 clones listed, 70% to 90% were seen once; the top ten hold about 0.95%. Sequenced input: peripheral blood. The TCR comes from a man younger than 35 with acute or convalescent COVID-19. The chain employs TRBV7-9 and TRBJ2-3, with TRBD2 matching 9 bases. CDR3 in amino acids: CASSFPSGELQSSTDTQYF. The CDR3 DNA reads TGTGCCAGCAGCTTCCCTAGCGGGGAACTACAGTCTAGCACAGATACGCAGTATTTT.